These 18 T cell receptor beta chains came from one sample sequenced in a study of post-analysis software for immune sequencing data. Researchers reported that TCR beta cDNA libraries carried unique molecular identifiers. TCRdb re-called the PCR reads with MiXCR, one entry per CDR3 protein. The sample includes approximately 630,000 distinct CDR3 sequences, approximately 60% of them seen just once. General study findings and limits: Five or six TRBV segments, TRBV5-6, TRBV5-1 and TRBV20-1 among them, were found more frequent in patients than controls.

Their target antigens are unknown. Sequencing input: blood. Every receptor here comes from a girl aged 2-15 years with multiple sclerosis.

This clonotype was picked up one time. The V gene is TRBV4-1, the J gene TRBJ1-6, with D maybe TRBD1 (5 bases). CDR1 is MGHRA, CDR2 YSYEKL, per germline. V lost 0 bases, J lost 0 bases, and 12 bases lay in between. This CDR3 is 18 amino acids long. This CDR3 reads CASSQESGESSYNSPLHF. The CDR3 DNA follows: TGCGCCAGCAGCCAAGAGTCGGGGGAGAGCTCCTATAATTCACCCCTCCACTTT.

The V gene is TRBV20-1, the J gene TRBJ2-7; D could derive from TRBD1 or TRBD2 (5 bases each). Per germline, CDR1 DFQATT and CDR2 SNEGSKA (reference sequence). Trimming took 2 bases from V and 0 from J, leaving 11 bases between them. This CDR3 contains 14 residues. The CDR3 DNA sequence: TGCAGTGCTAGACGGGGCAGCCCCTCCTACGAGCAGTACTTC. Its translation is CSARRGSPSYEQYF.

The chain uses TRBV29-1 and TRBJ2-2; no clear D gene. With 5 bases removed from V and 7 bases from J, the gap between germline ends came to 5 bases. The CDR3 extends over 10 amino acids. Germline CDR1 and CDR2: SQVTM and ANQGSEA. CDR3 in amino acids: CSVWNGELFF. For the CDR3, the DNA is TGCAGCGTTTGGAACGGGGAGCTGTTTTTT.

This clonotype occurred once. V is TRBV6-4 and J is TRBJ1-6; TRBD1 aligns across 10 bases. Germline CDR1 MRHNA, CDR2 SNTAGT. V lost 4 bases to trimming and J lost 9 bases; unmatched junction nucleotides: 6. The CDR3 covers 15 residues. CDR3 DNA: TGTGCCAGCAGTGCCGGACAGGGGGTTGGTTCACCCCTCCACTTT. Residues: CASSAGQGVGSPLHF.

This chain connects TRBV12-3 or TRBV12-4 to TRBJ1-4; D is perhaps TRBD1 (5 bases). V gave up 5 bases and J gave up 3 bases, with 10 bases separating them. The CDR3 loop spans 14 amino acids. DNA of the CDR3: TGTGCCAGCAGTCCTCAGGGATCTAATGAAAAACTGTTTTTT. Protein product: CASSPQGSNEKLFF.

The chain employs TRBV6-1 and TRBJ1-5; TRBD1 is a possible D gene (5 bases). The V gene's germline CDR1 is MNHNS and CDR2 SASEGT. The CDR3 consists of 17 residues. Trimming removed 8 bases at V and 1 base at J, with 21 bases between. Here the CDR3 reads CASAGPVGRGSNQPQHF. The CDR3 DNA follows: TGTGCCAGCGCGGGCCCTGTGGGACGAGGAAGCAATCAGCCCCAGCATTTT.

The CDR3 DNA is TGCAGCGTCTCCATTAGCTCCTACAATGAGCAGTTCTTC. Its protein product is CSVSISSYNEQFF. This chain connects TRBV29-1 to TRBJ2-1; D unresolved. Looked up from germline, CDR1 is SQVTM and CDR2 is ANQGSEA. The CDR3 is 13 residues long. Trimming removed 6 bases at V and 0 bases at J, with 9 bases between.

This chain links TRBV6-2 or TRBV6-3 with TRBJ2-1; a weak D match, TRBD1 (6 bases). Germline V gene sequence: CDR1 MNHEY, CDR2 SVGEGT. The CDR3 has 14 residues. V dropped 5 bases and J dropped 3 bases, with 11 bases sitting between them. As DNA, the CDR3 is TGTGCCAGCAGTAAGGGACATTACTACAATGAGCAGTTCTTC. The encoded protein is CASSKGHYYNEQFF.

This rearrangement joins TRBV6-1 to TRBJ2-5; no clear D. This CDR3 has 13 residues. V was trimmed by 2 bases and J by 2 bases, leaving 6 bases between them. In germline, CDR1 is MNHNS, CDR2 SASEGT. The CDR3 region has the DNA TGTGCCAGCAGTGAACCAGTACAAGAGACCCAGTACTTC. Translated, it gives CASSEPVQETQYF.

CDR3 in amino acids: CSATDSGRGYGYTF. CDR3 sequence (DNA): TGCAGTGCTACGGATTCGGGGCGGGGCTATGGCTACACCTTC. The chain joins TRBV20-1 to TRBJ1-2; the D gene is possibly TRBD1 (5 bases). In germline, CDR1 is DFQATT, CDR2 SNEGSKA (reference sequence). CDR3 length equals 14 residues. Trimming removed 4 bases from V and 4 bases from J, with 16 bases in between.

The J gene is TRBJ2-5, the V gene TRBV5-6; tentatively, D is TRBD2 (6 bases). Germline assignment: CDR1 SGHDT and CDR2 YYEEEE. This CDR3 is 15 amino acids long. V lost 7 bases and J 2 bases, leaving 18 bases between the germline ends. The CDR3 sequence is CASYRGGNPQETQYF. The CDR3 DNA reads as TGTGCCAGCTACCGGGGCGGGAATCCACAAGAGACCCAGTACTTC.

The V gene is TRBV6-1, the J gene TRBJ2-1; 11 bases line up with TRBD1. J gave up 4 bases and V 3 bases, and 5 bases lay outside the gene matches. This CDR3 spans 16 amino acids. Germline CDR1 reads MNHNS; CDR2 reads SASEGT. The CDR3 DNA is TGTGCCAGCAGTGACCCCGGGACAGGGGGGTACAATGAGCAGTTCTTC. This encodes CASSDPGTGGYNEQFF.

V usage is TRBV28 and J usage is TRBJ1-5, with D unresolved. Germline values: CDR1 MDHEN, CDR2 SYDVKM. The CDR3 runs to 12 residues. The ends were cut back, 7 bases at V and 6 bases at J, with 10 bases in the middle. Written as DNA, the CDR3 is TGTGCCAGCACCGAACCGCCTCAGCCCCAGCATTTT. Translating it yields CASTEPPQPQHF.

The CDR3 DNA sequence: TGTGCCAGCAGCCGTTCCGCAATAGGTGAAAAACTGTTTTTT. Its translation is CASSRSAIGEKLFF. The rearrangement joins TRBV7-9 to TRBJ1-4; no reliable D call. The CDR3 consists of 14 residues. Germline V CDR1 and CDR2: SEHNR, FQNEAQ (reference sequence). With 5 bases removed from V and 7 bases from J, the gap between germline ends came to 14 bases.

This clonotype was counted between two and nine times. J is TRBJ2-3 and V is TRBV7-2; perhaps TRBD2 as D (6 bases). The V gene's germline CDR1 is SGHTA and CDR2 FQGNSA. The length of the CDR3 is 16 residues. V lost 6 bases to trimming and J lost 0 bases, with 16 bases between them. CDR3 DNA sequence: TGTGCCAGCAGTCATAGCCCGGGGAGGAGCACAGATACGCAGTATTTT. Residues: CASSHSPGRSTDTQYF.

This sequence joins TRBV10-3 and TRBJ1-5; possible D gene TRBD1, 5 bases. CDR3 size: 13 residues. Germline loops: CDR1 ENHRY, CDR2 SYGVKD. The germline V and J ends were trimmed by 3 bases and 5 bases, with 8 bases remaining between them. The CDR3 nucleotides read TGTGCCATCAGTGACAGGGAGGATCAGCCCCAGCATTTT. Its protein is CAISDREDQPQHF.

The rearrangement joins TRBV12-3 or TRBV12-4 to TRBJ2-1; maybe TRBD1 (6 bases). V was trimmed by 4 bases and J by 1 base, leaving 8 bases between them. The CDR3 runs 14 residues. The CDR3 nucleotides read TGTGCCAGCAGTTCCCAGGGGTCCTACAATGAGCAGTTCTTC. Its translation is CASSSQGSYNEQFF.

V is TRBV18 and J is TRBJ2-3; TRBD1 or TRBD2 may be the D gene (5 bases each). The CDR3 runs to 15 residues. CDR1 is KGHSH and CDR2 is LQKENI in the germline V gene. The V gene lost 3 bases and the J gene lost 1 base, with 11 bases spanning the gap. Here the CDR3 DNA reads TGTGCCAGCTCACCTGACCCGGGACGCACAGATACGCAGTATTTT. This gives the protein CASSPDPGRTDTQYF.